A selection of T cell receptor beta chains follows, all from one sample in a study of T cells after yellow fever vaccination. MiXCR was run by TCRdb on the 5' RACE reads, yielding one entry per CDR3 protein. This table has some 160,000 distinct CDR3 sequences, over 7% appearing once. The sequencing used CD8+ T cells sorted from PBMCs, collected 45 days after the yellow fever booster vaccination. The receptors shown here come from a man aged 18 to 29 who received the YFV17D yellow fever vaccine. The CDR3 runs from the conserved cysteine through the conserved F or W. A D gene is named only where the DNA matches it firmly. Expanded clones are given a class, and other clones once, few, many or no size at all.

abundance | j_gene | v_gene | d_gene | len | CDR3aa | CDR3nt
. | TRBJ1-1 | TRBV6-5 | . | 11 | CASIGGTEAFF | TGTGCCAGCATAGGGGGCACTGAAGCTTTCTTT
few | TRBJ2-3 | TRBV10-3 | TRBD2 | 21 | CAISEPLASGGHETSTDTQYF | TGTGCCATCAGTGAGCCCCTGGCTAGCGGGGGTCACGAAACTAGCACAGATACGCAGTATTTT
many | TRBJ1-1 | TRBV4-3 | . | 14 | CASSQDMGNTEAFF | TGCGCCAGCAGCCAAGACATGGGAAACACTGAAGCTTTCTTT
. | TRBJ1-6 | TRBV4-3 | TRBD1 | 15 | CASSQWDRGNSPLHF | TGCGCCAGCAGCCAATGGGACAGGGGTAATTCACCCCTCCACTTT
. | TRBJ2-3 | TRBV20-1 | TRBD2 | 14 | CSARTKAGADTQYF | TGCAGTGCACGGACTAAGGCGGGGGCAGATACGCAGTATTTT
. | TRBJ2-3 | TRBV7-6 | TRBD2 | 16 | CASSRSRGGPTDTQYF | TGTGCCAGCAGCCGTTCCCGCGGGGGGCCGACAGATACGCAGTATTTT
few | TRBJ1-5 | TRBV20-1 | TRBD1 | 14 | CSARQGATGQPQHF | TGCAGTGCTAGACAGGGGGCAACGGGACAGCCCCAGCATTTT
. | TRBJ1-5 | TRBV4-1 | . | 15 | CASSQRTDSNQPQHF | TGCGCCAGCAGCCAAAGGACCGATAGCAATCAGCCCCAGCATTTT
. | TRBJ2-5 | TRBV6-2/TRBV6-3 | . | 14 | CASSPEGGRETQYF | TGTGCCAGCAGTCCCGAAGGGGGTAGGGAGACCCAGTACTTC
. | TRBJ1-5 | TRBV3-1 | . | 14 | CASAPDGDNQPQHF | TGTGCCAGCGCCCCGGACGGAGACAATCAGCCCCAGCATTTT
many | TRBJ2-4 | TRBV6-5 | . | 18 | CASSPGQPIFVAKNIQYF | TGTGCCAGCAGCCCGGGACAACCTATCTTCGTAGCCAAAAACATTCAGTACTTC
few | TRBJ2-3 | TRBV7-2 | TRBD1 | 15 | CASSLGTGGADTQYF | TGTGCCAGCAGCTTAGGTACAGGGGGCGCAGATACGCAGTATTTT
. | TRBJ1-6 | TRBV4-1 | . | 15 | CASSQGYSENSPLHF | TGCGCCAGCAGCCAAGGGTACAGTGAAAATTCACCCCTCCACTTT
. | TRBJ1-5 | TRBV27 | . | 13 | CASSWTDNQPQHF | TGTGCCAGCAGCTGGACAGACAATCAGCCCCAGCATTTT
. | TRBJ2-3 | TRBV20-1 | . | 13 | CSARIGRTDTQYF | TGCAGTGCTAGGATCGGACGCACAGATACGCAGTATTTT
few | TRBJ2-2 | TRBV21-1 | . | 17 | CASSKGGGPLNTGELFF | TGTGCCAGCAGCAAAGGGGGAGGACCCTTGAACACCGGGGAGCTGTTTTTT
few | TRBJ2-2 | TRBV12-3/TRBV12-4 | . | 16 | CASSRSGGANTGELFF | TGTGCCAGCAGTCGTTCAGGGGGGGCGAACACCGGGGAGCTGTTTTTT
few | TRBJ2-2 | TRBV12-5 | TRBD1 | 16 | CASGSHGTGGTGELFF | TGTGCTAGTGGTTCGCATGGTACAGGGGGTACCGGGGAGCTGTTTTTT
. | TRBJ2-7 | TRBV27 | . | 15 | CASSLGRQGVYEQYF | TGTGCCAGCAGTTTGGGTAGGCAGGGAGTGTACGAGCAGTACTTC
many | TRBJ2-3 | TRBV28 | . | 13 | CASQESGTDTQYF | TGTGCCAGCCAGGAATCCGGCACAGATACGCAGTATTTT
few | TRBJ2-1 | TRBV7-2 | . | 15 | CASSHEGGSYNEQFF | TGTGCCAGCAGCCATGAGGGGGGGTCCTACAATGAGCAGTTCTTC
few | TRBJ2-2 | TRBV12-3/TRBV12-4 | . | 11 | CASSQPGELFF | TGTGCCAGCAGTCAACCCGGGGAGCTGTTTTTT
. | TRBJ1-1 | TRBV4-1 | . | 15 | CASSQESGGGYEAFF | TGCGCCAGCAGCCAAGAATCCGGGGGCGGCTATGAAGCTTTCTTT
. | TRBJ2-5 | TRBV10-2 | . | 12 | CASSAEGETQYF | TGCGCCAGCAGTGCCGAGGGAGAGACCCAGTACTTC
many | TRBJ1-2 | TRBV29-1 | . | 11 | CSVRTGGGYTF | TGCAGCGTACGGACGGGGGGTGGCTACACCTTC
. | TRBJ2-3 | TRBV7-2 | TRBD2 | 17 | CASSPFWRGGETDTQYF | TGTGCCAGCAGCCCTTTTTGGCGGGGGGGTGAAACAGATACGCAGTATTTT
few | TRBJ2-1 | TRBV11-2 | . | 17 | CASSLGPSGGRLLEQFF | TGTGCCAGCAGCTTAGGCCCTTCCGGGGGCCGACTTCTGGAGCAGTTCTTC
. | TRBJ2-2 | TRBV6-6 | . | 14 | CASSLTVNTGELFF | TGTGCCAGCAGCTTGACAGTAAACACCGGGGAGCTGTTTTTT
. | TRBJ1-1 | TRBV29-1 | TRBD1 | 14 | CSVEWRGRGEEAFF | TGCAGCGTTGAATGGAGGGGGCGGGGAGAAGAAGCTTTCTTT
many | TRBJ2-7 | TRBV11-2 | . | 15 | CASTGPDGSSYEQYF | TGTGCCAGCACCGGGCCGGACGGAAGCTCCTACGAGCAGTACTTC
. | TRBJ1-6 | TRBV7-6 | . | 15 | CASRPSGRLSSPLHF | TGTGCCAGCAGACCCAGCGGTCGACTAAGTTCACCCCTCCACTTT